The present T cell receptor (beta chain) was sequenced within a study of chronic HIV infection and antiretroviral therapy. Germline V gives CDR1 MDHEN, CDR2 SYDVKM. The V gene end was trimmed by 6 bases and the J gene end by 5 bases; junction bases not matched to a gene: 7. This CDR3 comprises 15 residues. This clonotype turned up a few times. TCRdb independently ran MiXCR on the 5' RACE reads; one entry per CDR3 protein. The sample has 40,000 to 60,000 distinct CDR3 sequences, about 19% seen once; the top ten hold about 2.7%. The gene calls are TRBV28 and TRBJ2-5; 12 bases fit TRBD1. The receptor was isolated from an adult who had HIV and had not received antiretroviral therapy, or was an uninfected healthy control (not recorded which). The sample comprised peripheral blood. The CDR3: CASRVGTGGSETQYF. The CDR3, as DNA: TGTGCCAGCAGGGTTGGGACAGGGGGCTCGGAGACCCAGTACTTC. Full variable domain (remainder filled in from reference TRBV28 and TRBJ2-5): DVKVTQSSRYLVKRTGEKVFLECVQDMDHENMFWYRQDPGLGLRLIYFSYDVKMKEKGDIPEGYSVSREKKERFSLILESASTNQTSMYLCASRVGTGGSETQYFGPGTRLLVL.